This record looks at one T cell receptor beta chain sequence and its context. Its specificity is not known. Per germline, CDR1 SGHAT and CDR2 FQNNGV. This CDR3 contains 13 residues. Between the trimmed V and J ends, which lost 0 bases and 5 bases, there was a span of 7 bases. This sample was included in a study of cytomegalovirus exposure and HLA in healthy donors. Whole-study findings and limits: Most TCR sequences were uncommon, yet certain public TCRs appeared in many donors. A further, later analysis showed that HLA-associated TCR beta chains (compared with equally common others) were more clonally expanded.

It was with 60 Vbeta and 13 Jbeta primers that the PCR ran. The protocol was immunoSEQ multiplex PCR, while the TCRdb copy is restricted to in-frame clones and leaves out a portion. The sample yields roughly 100,000 clones, roughly four fifths seen once. The V call is TRBV11-2, the J call TRBJ1-1, with D hard to call. Sequencing was performed on PBMCs. This receptor was identified in a man between 45 and 60 years old in good health and CMV-seronegative. This chain's CDR3 is CASSLERVTEAFF. CDR3 bases: TGTGCCAGCAGCTTAGAGAGGGTGACTGAAGCTTTCTTT.